These 10 T cell receptor beta chains were sequenced from one sample in a study of blood T cell repertoires in COVID-19. Method: immunoSEQ multiplex PCR; TCRdb's copy keeps in-frame clones and lacks some. Of 70,000 to 95,000 clones in the sample, about 82% were seen once. The sample was peripheral blood. Source of these receptors: a woman in her seventies with active or convalescent COVID-19.

In this sample, this clone turned up once. The CDR3 DNA sequence: TGTGCCAGCAGCCCCCAAGGCTTCCGCGGGGGAGAGGCAGATACGCAGTATTTT. It is translated as CASSPQGFRGGEADTQYF. The J gene is TRBJ2-3, the V gene TRBV3-1 (or the pseudogene TRBV3-2); 7 nucleotides match TRBD2. From germline, CDR1 is LGHDT and CDR2 YNNKEL (reference sequence). The CDR3 is made up of 18 amino acids. The ends lost 4 bases at V and 4 bases at J; junction bases unmatched: 17.

The chain links TRBV7-9 to TRBJ2-7, with a tentative D call TRBD2 (5 bases). Trimming left V 1 base short and J 9 bases short, with 10 bases between. This CDR3 is built from 12 residues. Per germline, CDR1 SEHNR and CDR2 FQNEAQ (reference sequence). CDR3: CASSLGGFGQYF. DNA of the CDR3: TGTGCCAGCAGCTTAGGAGGGTTTGGGCAGTACTTC.

V usage is TRBV5-5 and J usage is TRBJ1-1; D is unclear. This CDR3 comprises 14 residues. V was pared by 1 base and J by 0 bases, with 7 bases between. The V gene's germline CDR1 is SGHKS and CDR2 YYEKEE (reference sequence). The CDR3 region has the DNA TGTGCCAGCAGCTTGTTTGACATGAACACTGAAGCTTTCTTT. Amino acids: CASSLFDMNTEAFF.

This clone was counted only a few times. This chain uses TRBV5-1 with TRBJ2-1, with 9 nucleotides matching TRBD2. The V segment lost 4 bases and the J segment 4 bases; nucleotides outside the gene matches: 9. The CDR3 runs 16 residues. The germline gives CDR1 SGHRS, CDR2 YFSETQ. The CDR3 loop is CASSPDVAGVYNEQFF. DNA of the CDR3: TGCGCCAGCAGCCCGGATGTAGCGGGGGTTTACAATGAGCAGTTCTTC.

This rearrangement joins TRBV5-5 to TRBJ2-1, with 7 bases fitting TRBD1. The CDR3 covers 15 residues. From germline, CDR1 is SGHKS and CDR2 YYEKEE (reference sequence). The V and J ends lost 4 bases and 2 bases, in that order; junction bases with no gene match: 6. The CDR3 bases are TGTGCCAGCAGCCCTACCGGGACAGCCTACAATGAGCAGTTCTTC. This translates into CASSPTGTAYNEQFF.

The sample holds a few counts of this clone. The chain recombines TRBV4-3 with TRBJ2-5, with 9 bases lining up with TRBD2. The germline V gene encodes CDR1 LGHNA and CDR2 YSLEER. This CDR3 spans 21 amino acids. V shed 0 bases and J 7 bases; nucleotides not matched to a gene: 24. The CDR3 bases are TGCGCCAGCAGCCAAGATTTGCCTAGCGGGAAACGAGAGAAAAGGGTGGTGACCCAGTACTTC. Amino acids: CASSQDLPSGKREKRVVTQYF.

The chain has TRBV28 and TRBJ1-2; 7 positions match TRBD1. V shed 3 bases, J shed 4 bases, and the junction held 8 bases outside the gene matches. Germline CDR1 reads MDHEN; CDR2 reads SYDVKM. The CDR3 contains 15 residues. CDR3 sequence: CASSLEGAGGYGYTF. The CDR3 coding sequence is TGTGCCAGCAGTTTGGAGGGGGCCGGTGGCTATGGCTACACCTTC.

V gene TRBV4-1 combines with J gene TRBJ2-1; 14 bases line up with TRBD2. The CDR3 runs to 15 residues. The V gene's germline CDR1 is MGHRA and CDR2 YSYEKL. V was pared by 2 bases and J by 10 bases, with 4 bases of the junction left unmatched. CDR3 bases: TGCGCCAGCAGCCAACCACGACTAGCGGGGGGGGAGCAGTTCTTC. Translated: CASSQPRLAGGEQFF.

The genes are TRBV27 and TRBJ2-7; D unresolved. This CDR3 spans 16 amino acids. Trimming took 4 bases from V and 3 from J, leaving 19 bases between them. CDR1 is MNHEY and CDR2 is SMNVEV in the germline V gene (reference sequence). The CDR3 loop reads CASSSEPVGSLYEQYF. The CDR3 DNA follows: TGTGCCAGCAGTTCTGAACCCGTGGGCAGCCTCTACGAGCAGTACTTC.

This clone was found once. This chain joins TRBV3-1 (or the pseudogene TRBV3-2) and TRBJ1-2; a weak D match, TRBD1 (5 bases). Between the trimmed V and J ends, which lost 1 base and 6 bases, there was a span of 12 bases. The CDR3 loop spans 14 amino acids. Germline loops: CDR1 LGHDT, CDR2 YNNKEL (reference sequence). CDR3 region: CASSQAFGGDGYTF. CDR3 bases: TGTGCCAGCAGCCAAGCCTTCGGGGGGGATGGCTACACCTTC.